This is a list of T cell receptor beta chains from one sample in a study of blood T cells in healthy people across ages. Each CDR3 protein is one row after TCRdb ran MiXCR on the 5' RACE reads. The repertoire has hundreds of thousands of distinct CDR3 sequences, about 61% of them found once; the top ten carry about a quarter. The sequenced sample consisted of blood. These receptors originate from a man aged 35 to 55 in good health. CDR3s leave out the opening cysteine and the closing phenylalanine or tryptophan. The D gene is left open where the match is weak. Clone size appears in some rows only: once, few, many, or a class for an expanded clone.

>TRBD2|TRBV12-3/TRBV12-4|NA|TRBJ2-1
ASSSSASGYNEQF
>TRBD1|TRBV7-9|NA|TRBJ1-1
ASSFGQGVNTEAF
>NA|TRBV4-2|NA|TRBJ2-7
ASSQSGTVQLNYEQY
>NA|TRBV20-1|NA|TRBJ2-5
SASHQETQY
>NA|TRBV13|NA|TRBJ1-4
ASSLGNRPPRELF
>NA|TRBV24-1|few|TRBJ2-5
ATSDSGLGRPETQY
>TRBD2|TRBV20-1|NA|NA
SAREAGGPYEQY
>NA|TRBV13|NA|TRBJ1-1
ASSAWGTTEAF
>TRBD1|TRBV28|NA|TRBJ2-3
ASSTTGQGAIIADTQY
>NA|TRBV20-1|NA|TRBJ2-3
SARGHSTDTQY
>TRBD2|TRBV29-1|few|TRBJ2-5
SVEGYGGVQY
>NA|TRBV5-1|few|TRBJ1-2
ASSQTQGNNGYT
>NA|TRBV7-9|few|TRBJ2-5
ASSHDRERTIRETQY
>TRBD2|TRBV5-3|NA|NA
ASNQDRLAGVSEQY
>NA|TRBV14|NA|TRBJ1-5
ASSQATGTLQH
>NA|TRBV11-2|once|TRBJ2-1
ASLRRGYNEQF
>TRBD1|TRBV3-1|NA|TRBJ2-5
ASSQARGQGSFNEQY
>NA|TRBV27|NA|TRBJ2-7
ASSFGRAGAYEQY
>NA|TRBV5-6|few|TRBJ2-7
ASSLTGLYYEQY
>TRBD2|TRBV12-3/TRBV12-4|once|TRBJ2-3
ASSLAPGTSGSRGADTQY
>TRBD1|TRBV6-5|NA|TRBJ1-2
ASSYGLPQGAVYGYT
>NA|TRBV9|NA|TRBJ1-2
ASSESPGPNYGYT
>TRBD2|TRBV7-2|few|TRBJ2-5
ASLAGAWGTQY
>NA|TRBV6-2/TRBV6-3|few|TRBJ2-3
ASSYSGLTDTQY
>TRBD1|TRBV20-1|once|TRBJ2-7
SAPQGQGPYEQY
>NA|TRBV6-2/TRBV6-3|NA|TRBJ2-1
ASTSGSLWDEQF
>NA|TRBV18|few|TRBJ2-3
ASSPLLPGVHTQY
>NA|TRBV7-2|few|TRBJ1-5
ASSLEGILNQPQH
>NA|TRBV4-1|once|TRBJ2-7
ASSQDAVLGFGSQY
>NA|TRBV7-8|few|TRBJ2-5
ASSLGLRKETQY
>NA|TRBV7-2|NA|TRBJ1-2
ASSLAPGFNYGYT
>NA|TRBV29-1|NA|TRBJ2-1
SVPEWGDDEQF
>NA|TRBV21-1|NA|TRBJ2-5
ASSKVEGRATLPQY
>TRBD2|TRBV6-2/TRBV6-3|NA|TRBJ2-1
ASSLAGRVIDEQF
>TRBD1|TRBV6-6|once|TRBJ2-2
ASLRQGGGELF
>NA|TRBV3-1|few|TRBJ2-6
ASSQHPGQSSGANVLT
>TRBD1|TRBV5-1|NA|TRBJ1-1
ASSLGETGAHAEAF
>TRBD1|TRBV7-8|once|TRBJ2-5
ASSLEGRGQVQY
>NA|TRBV7-2|once|TRBJ2-5
ASSLDGVDVETQY
>NA|TRBV10-3|NA|TRBJ2-7
AISPGTSYEQY
>NA|TRBV29-1|NA|TRBJ2-2
SVELAGLSNTGELF
>NA|TRBV6-5|NA|TRBJ1-1
ASSQGWRNTEAF
>NA|TRBV29-1|few|TRBJ2-1
SGCPEDKYNEQF
>NA|TRBV6-6|few|TRBJ2-3
ASSYVFDTQY
>NA|TRBV7-3|NA|TRBJ2-3
ASSSGRQYSQY
>NA|TRBV10-3|many|TRBJ2-5
AISDLTGKNQQETQY
>NA|TRBV24-1|once|TRBJ2-7
ATSGETEQY
>TRBD1|TRBV4-3|few|TRBJ2-7
ASSQDSLTGTYEQY
>TRBD1|TRBV5-1|NA|TRBJ2-1
ASSLEPGTGDSEQF
>NA|TRBV10-3|NA|TRBJ2-7
AISGQAPGYEQY